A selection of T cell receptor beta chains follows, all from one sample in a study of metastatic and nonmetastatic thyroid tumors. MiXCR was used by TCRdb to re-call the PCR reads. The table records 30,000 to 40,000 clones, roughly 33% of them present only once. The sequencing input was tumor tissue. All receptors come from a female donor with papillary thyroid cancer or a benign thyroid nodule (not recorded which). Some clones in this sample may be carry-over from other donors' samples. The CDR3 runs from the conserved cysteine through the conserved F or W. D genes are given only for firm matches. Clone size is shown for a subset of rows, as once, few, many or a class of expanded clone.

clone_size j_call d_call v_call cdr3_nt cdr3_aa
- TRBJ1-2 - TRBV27 TGTGCCAGCAGTCCCCAAGGGGCAGGATCCGCATCGGAGGGCTACACCTTC CASSPQGAGSASEGYTF
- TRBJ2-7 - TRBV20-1 TGCAGTGCTAGGGTAACAGGGAGAGACTACGAGCAGTACTTC CSARVTGRDYEQYF
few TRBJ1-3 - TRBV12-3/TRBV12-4 TGTGCCAGCAGTTTGGGGAACACCATATATTTT CASSLGNTIYF
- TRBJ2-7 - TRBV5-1 TGCGCCAGCAGCTTGGTGGGGACAACCTACGAGCAGTACTTC CASSLVGTTYEQYF
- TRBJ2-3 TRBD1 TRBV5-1 TGCGCCAGCAGCCGTCGACAGGGGTCTGGGCGCACAGATACGCAGTATTTT CASSRRQGSGRTDTQYF
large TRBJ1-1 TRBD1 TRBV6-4 TGTGCCAGCAGTGACTCTGACAGGGGGACTGAAGCTTTCTTT CASSDSDRGTEAFF
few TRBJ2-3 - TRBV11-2 TGTGCCAGCAGCTTAGCCCATACGCAGTATTTT CASSLAHTQYF
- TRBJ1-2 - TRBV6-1 TGTGCCAGCAGTCTAACAGGTTCAGCTAACTATGGCTACACCTTC CASSLTGSANYGYTF
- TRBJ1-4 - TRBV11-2 TGTGCCAGCAGTCTTGGGATCGCGGAAGCTAATGAAAAACTGTTTTTT CASSLGIAEANEKLFF
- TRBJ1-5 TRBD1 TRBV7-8 TGTGCCAGCACCTACAGGGGGCGAACTCAGCCCCAGCATTTT CASTYRGRTQPQHF
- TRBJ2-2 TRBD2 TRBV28 TGTGCCAGCAGTTTTTGGACTAGCGGGAACACCGGGGAGCTGTTTTTT CASSFWTSGNTGELFF
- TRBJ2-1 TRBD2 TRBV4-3 TGCGCCAGCAGCCAAGGTTTCCGGGAGGGCCGGCAGTTCTTC CASSQGFREGRQFF
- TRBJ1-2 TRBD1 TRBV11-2 TGTGCCAGCAGCTTAACAGGGGGCTTCTATGGCTACACCTTC CASSLTGGFYGYTF
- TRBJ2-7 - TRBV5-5 TGTGCCAGCAGCTTGGCGCGGCCCTACGAGCAGTACTTC CASSLARPYEQYF
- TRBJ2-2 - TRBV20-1 TGCAGTGCTAGAGATCAGAGCAACACCGGGGAGCTGTTTTTT CSARDQSNTGELFF
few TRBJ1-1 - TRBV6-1 TGTGCCAGCAGCTTCTTTTTGGGGGAAAACACTGAAGCTTTCTTT CASSFFLGENTEAFF
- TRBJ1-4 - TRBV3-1 TGTGCCAGCAGCCAAGGGGCGGCTGGAGGGGAAAAACTGTTTTTT CASSQGAAGGEKLFF
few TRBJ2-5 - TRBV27 TGTGCCAGCAGTTTACGAGGGGAACCAGGGGAGACCCAGTACTTC CASSLRGEPGETQYF
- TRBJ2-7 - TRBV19 TGTGCCAGTAGTAGGGTTAGGGAAAGCTTGGAAGAGCAGTACTTC CASSRVRESLEEQYF
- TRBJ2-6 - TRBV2 TGTGCCAGCAGCCTAAGAGCCAACGTCCTGACTTTC CASSLRANVLTF
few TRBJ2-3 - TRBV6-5 TGTGCCAGCAGTTCGGCAGGTTTGACAGATACGCAGTATTTT CASSSAGLTDTQYF
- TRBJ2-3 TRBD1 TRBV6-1 TGTGCCAGCAGCCTCCAGGGGGCGTACACAGATACGCAGTATTTT CASSLQGAYTDTQYF
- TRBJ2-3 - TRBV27 TGTGCCAGCTCCAGGGGGGGCAGTACAGATACGCAGTATTTT CASSRGGSTDTQYF
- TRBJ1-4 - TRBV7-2 TGTGCCAGCAGCCCTCGCTGGGCAGGGACCAAGAATGAAAAACTGTTTTTT CASSPRWAGTKNEKLFF
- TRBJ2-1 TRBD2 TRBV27 TGTGCCAGCAGGGGGGGGTTAGCGGGAGGAGGGGAAAATGAGCAGTTCTTC CASRGGLAGGGENEQFF
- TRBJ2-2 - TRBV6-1 TGTGCCAGCAGTGATCAGGGACATGGGGCCGGGGAGCTGTTTTTT CASSDQGHGAGELFF
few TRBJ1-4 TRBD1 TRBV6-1 TGTGCCAGCAGCCCGGGACAGGGGAATGAAAAACTGTTTTTT CASSPGQGNEKLFF
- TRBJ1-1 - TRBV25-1 TGTGCCAGCAGTGAAGTGGTGGGGGTGACTGAAGCTTTCTTT CASSEVVGVTEAFF
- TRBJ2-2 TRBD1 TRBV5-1 TGCGCCAGCAGAGACAGGGTGACGAACACTGGGGAGCTGTTTTTT CASRDRVTNTGELFF
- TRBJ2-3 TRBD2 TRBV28 TGTGCCAGCAGTTTAAAATTGGGACTAGCCGCTACCCGGTTGGATACGCAGTATTTT CASSLKLGLAATRLDTQYF
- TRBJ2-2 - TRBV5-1 TGCGCCAGCAGCTTGGATCCTGCGGGAACGAACACCGGGGAGCTGTTTTTT CASSLDPAGTNTGELFF
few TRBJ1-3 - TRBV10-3 TGTGCCATCAGTGAGTCCCAAGAGGGGGGAAACACCATATATTTT CAISESQEGGNTIYF
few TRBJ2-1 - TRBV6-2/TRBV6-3 TGTGCCAGCAGTTCGTACGCGTTTAGCTCCTACAATGAGCAGTTCTTC CASSSYAFSSYNEQFF
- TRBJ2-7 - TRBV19 TGTGCCAGTAGTTCACAGGCGCACTACGAGCAGTACTTC CASSSQAHYEQYF
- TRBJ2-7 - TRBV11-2 TGTGCCAGCAGCTTAGGCTTAACCTACGAGCAGTACTTC CASSLGLTYEQYF
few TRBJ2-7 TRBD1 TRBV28 TGTGCCAGCAGGTGGACAGGAAGGGACGAGCAGTACTTC CASRWTGRDEQYF
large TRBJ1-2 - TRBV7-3 TGTGCCAGCAGCCTTACAGGGATGGATGGCTACACCTTC CASSLTGMDGYTF
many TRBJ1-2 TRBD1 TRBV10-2 TGCGCCAGCAGAAGAGGGACAGAAGATGGCTACACCTTC CASRRGTEDGYTF
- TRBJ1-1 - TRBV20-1 TGCAGTGCTAGAGATCCGAACGTCGGAGACACTGAAGCTTTCTTT CSARDPNVGDTEAFF
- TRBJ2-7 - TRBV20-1 TGCAGTGCGCACCGTAGACTCTACGAGCAGTACTTC CSAHRRLYEQYF
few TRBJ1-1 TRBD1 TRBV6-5 TGTGCCAGCAGTTACTCCAGGGGGGGGCACCGGAACACTGAAGCTTTCTTT CASSYSRGGHRNTEAFF
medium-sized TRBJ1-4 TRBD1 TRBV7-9 TGTGCCAGCAGCCTGACTTGGCAGGACAGGACAGGCGAAAAACTGTTTTTT CASSLTWQDRTGEKLFF
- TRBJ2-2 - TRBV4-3 TGCGCCAGCAGCCAGAGGTTAGGGAACACCGGGGAGCTGTTTTTT CASSQRLGNTGELFF
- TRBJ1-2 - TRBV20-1 TGCAGTGCTAGATCCCCGGGAGAACCCCAATACTATGGCTACACCTTC CSARSPGEPQYYGYTF
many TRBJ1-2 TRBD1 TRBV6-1 TGTGCCAGCAGTTCCGGGACAGGGCTGAACTATGGCTACACCTTC CASSSGTGLNYGYTF
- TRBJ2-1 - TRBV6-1 TGTGCCAGCAGAAAAGAGTACCTCCCCTACAATGAGCAGTTCTTC CASRKEYLPYNEQFF
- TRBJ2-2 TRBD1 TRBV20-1 TGCAGTGCTAGAGAGTCTGCAGGGGGTAGGACCGGGGAGCTGTTTTTT CSARESAGGRTGELFF
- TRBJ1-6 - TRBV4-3 TGCGCCAGCAGCCAAGATTGGGATAGGAGTTCACCCCTCCACTTT CASSQDWDRSSPLHF
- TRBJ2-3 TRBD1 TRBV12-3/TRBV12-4 TGTGCCAGCAGTTTCATCGGACAGGTCACAGATACGCAGTATTTT CASSFIGQVTDTQYF
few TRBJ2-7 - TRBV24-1 TGTGCCACCAGTGATTCGCGGGCGGGGTTCCCCTACGAGCAGTACTTC CATSDSRAGFPYEQYF
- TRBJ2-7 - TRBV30 TGTGCCTGGAGTGTATATGGAGTAGGAAGCGAGCAGTACTTC CAWSVYGVGSEQYF
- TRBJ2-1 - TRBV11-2 TGTGCCAGCAGCTCCGGGAGCGGTTCCTCCTACAATGAGCAGTTCTTC CASSSGSGSSYNEQFF
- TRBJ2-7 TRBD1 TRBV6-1 TGTGCCAGCACCGTCCGGGACAGGGGCCCCTACGAGCAGTACTTC CASTVRDRGPYEQYF
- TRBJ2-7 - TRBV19 TGTGCCAGTAGGCAATCTAGCGCCAGCTCCTACGAGCAGTACTTC CASRQSSASSYEQYF
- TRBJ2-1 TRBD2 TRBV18 TGTGCCAGCTCACGGCCTAGCGGGGGGGCATCCTACAATGAGCAGTTCTTC CASSRPSGGASYNEQFF
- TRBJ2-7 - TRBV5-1 TGCGCCAGCAGCTTGAGTCTCGGAGCGGATTCCTACGAGCAGTACTTC CASSLSLGADSYEQYF
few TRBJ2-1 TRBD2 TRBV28 TGTGCCAGCAGTTTGGAGTTTGCGGGAGCTATAGTGGGGGGCAATGAGCAGTTCTTC CASSLEFAGAIVGGNEQFF
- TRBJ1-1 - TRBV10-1 TGCGCCAGCAGTGATGGGGGGCTAGCTGAAGCTTTCTTT CASSDGGLAEAFF
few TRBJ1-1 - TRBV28 TGTGCCAGCAGTGTTACGGGAAATTTAGGGACTGAAGCTTTCTTT CASSVTGNLGTEAFF